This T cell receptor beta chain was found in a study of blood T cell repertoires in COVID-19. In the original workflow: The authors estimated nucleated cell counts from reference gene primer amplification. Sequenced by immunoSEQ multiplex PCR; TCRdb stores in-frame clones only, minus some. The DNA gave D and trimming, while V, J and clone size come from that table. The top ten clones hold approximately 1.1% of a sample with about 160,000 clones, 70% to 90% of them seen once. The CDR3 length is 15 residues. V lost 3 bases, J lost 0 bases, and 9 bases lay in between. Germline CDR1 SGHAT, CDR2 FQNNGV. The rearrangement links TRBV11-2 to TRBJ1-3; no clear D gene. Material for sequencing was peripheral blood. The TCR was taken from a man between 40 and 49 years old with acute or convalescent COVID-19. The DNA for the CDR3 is TGTGCCAGCAGCTTCGGGGTAATCTCTGGAAACACCATATATTTT. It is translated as CASSFGVISGNTIYF. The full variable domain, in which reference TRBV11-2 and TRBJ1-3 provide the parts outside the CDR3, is EAGVAQSPRYKIIEKRQSVAFWCNPISGHATLYWYQQILGQGPKLLIQFQNNGVVDDSQLPKDRFSAERLKGVDSTLKIQPAKLEDSAVYLCASSFGVISGNTIYFGEGSWLTVV.